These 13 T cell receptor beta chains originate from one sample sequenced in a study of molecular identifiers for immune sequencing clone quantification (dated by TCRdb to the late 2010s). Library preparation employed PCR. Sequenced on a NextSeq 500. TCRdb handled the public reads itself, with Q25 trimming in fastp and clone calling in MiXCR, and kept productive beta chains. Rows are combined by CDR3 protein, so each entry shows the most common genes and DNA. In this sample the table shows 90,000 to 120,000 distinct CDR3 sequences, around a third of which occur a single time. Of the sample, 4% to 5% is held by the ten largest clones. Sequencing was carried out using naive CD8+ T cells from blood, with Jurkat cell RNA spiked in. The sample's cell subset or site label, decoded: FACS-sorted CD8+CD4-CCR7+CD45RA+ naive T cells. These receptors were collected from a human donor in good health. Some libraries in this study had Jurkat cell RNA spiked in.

The CDR3 here is CASSSKWDRGQATQYF. The CDR3 nucleotides are TGTGCCAGCAGTTCCAAATGGGACAGGGGACAGGCTACGCAGTATTTT. The V call is TRBV28, the J call TRBJ2-3; 10 bases match TRBD1. The germline V gene has CDR1 MDHEN and CDR2 SYDVKM. CDR3 length: 16 residues. The V gene end was trimmed by 4 bases and the J gene end by 8 bases; junction bases not matched to a gene: 12.

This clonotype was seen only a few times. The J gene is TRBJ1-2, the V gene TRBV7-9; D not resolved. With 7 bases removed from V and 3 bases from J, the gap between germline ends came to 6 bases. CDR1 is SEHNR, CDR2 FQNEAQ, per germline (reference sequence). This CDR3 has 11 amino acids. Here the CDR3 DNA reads TGTGCCAGCAAGGGAGACTATGGCTACACCTTC. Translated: CASKGDYGYTF.

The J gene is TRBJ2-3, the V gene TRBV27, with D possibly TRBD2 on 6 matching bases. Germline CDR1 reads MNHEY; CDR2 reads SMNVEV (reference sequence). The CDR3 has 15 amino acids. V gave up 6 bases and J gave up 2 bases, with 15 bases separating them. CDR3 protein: CASSPVTSNTDTQYF. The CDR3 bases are TGTGCCAGCAGCCCCGTCACTAGCAACACAGATACGCAGTATTTT.

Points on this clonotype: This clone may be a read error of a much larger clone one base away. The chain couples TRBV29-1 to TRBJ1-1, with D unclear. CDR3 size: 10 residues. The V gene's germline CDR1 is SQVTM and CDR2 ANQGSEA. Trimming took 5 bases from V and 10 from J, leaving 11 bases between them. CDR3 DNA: TGCAGCGTTTTAGGAGCTGGAGCTTTCTTT. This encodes CSVLGAGAFF.

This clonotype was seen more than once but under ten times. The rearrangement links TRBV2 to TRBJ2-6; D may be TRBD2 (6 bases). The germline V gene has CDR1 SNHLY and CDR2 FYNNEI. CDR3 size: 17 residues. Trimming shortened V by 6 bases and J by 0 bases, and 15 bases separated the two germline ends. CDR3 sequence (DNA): TGTGCCAGCAGGGGGGGACGGACCTACTCTGGGGCCAACGTCCTGACTTTC. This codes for CASRGGRTYSGANVLTF. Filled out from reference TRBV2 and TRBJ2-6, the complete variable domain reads EPEVTQTPSHQVTQMGQEVILRCVPISNHLYFYWYRQILGQKVEFLVSFYNNEISEKSEIFDDQFSVERPDGSNFTLKIRSTKLEDSAMYFCASRGGRTYSGANVLTFGAGSRLTVL.

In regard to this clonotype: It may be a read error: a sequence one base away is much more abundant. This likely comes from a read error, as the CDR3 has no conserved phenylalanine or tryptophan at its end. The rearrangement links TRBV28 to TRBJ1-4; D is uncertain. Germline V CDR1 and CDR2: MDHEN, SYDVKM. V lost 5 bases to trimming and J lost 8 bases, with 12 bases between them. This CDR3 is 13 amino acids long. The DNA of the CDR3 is TGTGCCAGCAGTACGGAGACCGGGGAAAAACTGTTTTTA. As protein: CASSTETGEKLFL.

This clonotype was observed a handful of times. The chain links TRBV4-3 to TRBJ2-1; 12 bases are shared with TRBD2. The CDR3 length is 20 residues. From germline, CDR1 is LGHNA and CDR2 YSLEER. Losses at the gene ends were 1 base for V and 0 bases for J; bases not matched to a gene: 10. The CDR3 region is CASSQVSLAGGPSSYNEQFF. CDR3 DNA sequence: TGCGCCAGCAGCCAAGTCTCCCTAGCGGGAGGGCCGAGCTCCTACAATGAGCAGTTCTTC.

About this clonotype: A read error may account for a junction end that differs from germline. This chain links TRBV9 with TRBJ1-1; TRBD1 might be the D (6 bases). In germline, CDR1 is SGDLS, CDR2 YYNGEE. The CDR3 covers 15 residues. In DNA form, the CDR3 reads TGTGCCAGCGGACCCGGGACAACAGACGCCAATGAACATTACTTT. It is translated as CASGPGTTDANEHYF. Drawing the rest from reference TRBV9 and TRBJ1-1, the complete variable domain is DSGVTQTPKHLITATGQRVTLRCSPRSGDLSVYWYQQSLDQGLQFLIQYYNGEERAKGNILERFSAQQFPDLHSELNLSSLELGDSALYFCASGPGTTDANEHYFGQGTRLTVV.

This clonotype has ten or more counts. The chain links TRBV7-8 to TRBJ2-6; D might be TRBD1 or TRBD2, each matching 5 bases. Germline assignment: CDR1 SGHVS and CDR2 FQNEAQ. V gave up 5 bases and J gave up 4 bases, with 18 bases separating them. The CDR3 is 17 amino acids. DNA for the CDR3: TGTGCCAGCAGCCCGGGGCGTCAGGTTTTAGGGGCCAACGTCCTGACTTTC. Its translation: CASSPGRQVLGANVLTF.

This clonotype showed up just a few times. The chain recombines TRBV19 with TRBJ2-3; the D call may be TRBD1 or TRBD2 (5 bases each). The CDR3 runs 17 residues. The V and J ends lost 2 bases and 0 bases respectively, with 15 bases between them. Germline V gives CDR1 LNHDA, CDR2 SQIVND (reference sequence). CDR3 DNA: TGTGCCAGTAGTATATTTTCGGGGCAGCCAAGCACAGATACGCAGTATTTT. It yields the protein CASSIFSGQPSTDTQYF.

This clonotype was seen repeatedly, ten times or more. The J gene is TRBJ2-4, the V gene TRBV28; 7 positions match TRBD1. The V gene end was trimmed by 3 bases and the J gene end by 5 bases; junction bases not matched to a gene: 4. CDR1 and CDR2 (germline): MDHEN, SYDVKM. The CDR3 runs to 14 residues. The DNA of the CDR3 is TGTGCCAGCAGTTTTAGGGGGCTGGAAAACATTCAGTACTTC. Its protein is CASSFRGLENIQYF.

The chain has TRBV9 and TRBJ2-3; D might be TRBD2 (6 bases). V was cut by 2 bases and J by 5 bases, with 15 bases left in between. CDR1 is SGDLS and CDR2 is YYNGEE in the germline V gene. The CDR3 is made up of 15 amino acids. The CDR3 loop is CASSVSGLGGDTQYF. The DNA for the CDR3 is TGTGCCAGCAGCGTTAGCGGACTTGGGGGAGATACGCAGTATTTT.

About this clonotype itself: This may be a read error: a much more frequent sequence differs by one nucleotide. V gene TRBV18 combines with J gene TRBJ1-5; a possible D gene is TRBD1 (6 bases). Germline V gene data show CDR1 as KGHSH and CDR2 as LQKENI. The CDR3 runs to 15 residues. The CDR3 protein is CASSTRTVSNRPQHF. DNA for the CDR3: TGTGCCAGCTCAACACGGACAGTTAGCAATCGGCCCCAGCATTTT.